The next 5 T cell receptor beta chains were all read from a single sample in a study of OX40 agonist ivuxolimab in advanced cancers. Measured with immunoSEQ multiplex PCR; TCRdb has only the in-frame clones, and not every one. The sample yields 25,000 to 35,000 clones, about 88% seen once. The specimen comprised CD4+ or CD8+ T cells sorted from blood, sampled in a trial of the OX40 agonist ivuxolimab. Receptor source: an adult with an advanced solid tumor such as melanoma, head and neck, liver or kidney cancer.

Only one count was recorded for this clone. The chain couples TRBV4-2 to TRBJ2-7; D remains ambiguous. V lost 1 base and J lost 0, with 13 bases in between. This CDR3 spans 16 amino acids. Germline CDR1 LGHNA, CDR2 YNFKEQ. Here the CDR3 reads CASSQAGGGYSYEQYF. The CDR3 DNA follows: TGTGCCAGCAGCCAAGCAGGCGGCGGTTACTCCTACGAGCAGTACTTC.

The rearrangement uses TRBV27 and TRBJ2-7, with TRBD1 matching 11 bases. Looked up from germline, CDR1 is MNHEY and CDR2 is SMNVEV (reference sequence). With 6 bases clipped from V and 6 bases from J, the junction kept 16 bases outside the gene matches. This CDR3 region has 17 residues. For the CDR3, the DNA is TGTGCCAGCAGCGGACAGGGGGCGTTGGAGCTCGGCGGCGAGCAGTACTTC. Protein: CASSGQGALELGGEQYF.

This chain uses TRBV28 with TRBJ2-7; maybe TRBD2 (6 bases). Germline CDR1 is MDHEN and CDR2 is SYDVKM. V gave up 6 bases and J gave up 3 bases, with 9 bases separating them. This CDR3 is built from 12 residues. In DNA form, the CDR3 reads TGTGCCAGCAGCCCGGGGGACTACGAGCAGTACTTC. Its protein is CASSPGDYEQYF.

The genes are TRBV27 and TRBJ1-1; no clear D gene. The CDR3 sequence is 14 residues long. Trimming shortened V by 7 bases and J by 0 bases, and 12 bases separated the two germline ends. Germline lookup yields CDR1 MNHEY and CDR2 SMNVEV (reference sequence). The CDR3 region has the DNA TGTGCCAGCACCAGACATTTCATGAACACTGAAGCTTTCTTT. Protein sequence: CASTRHFMNTEAFF.

The gene calls are TRBV29-1 and TRBJ2-5, with 8 nucleotides matching TRBD2. The CDR3 is 15 residues long. Germline CDR1 is SQVTM and CDR2 is ANQGSEA. The trim removed 2 bases at V and 1 base at J, leaving 6 bases unmatched. CDR3 in DNA: TGCAGCGTTGAAAAGCGGGAGAACGTCCAAGAGACCCAGTACTTC. The encoded protein is CSVEKRENVQETQYF. Full variable domain (rest looked up from reference TRBV29-1 and TRBJ2-5): SAVISQKPSRDICQRGTSLTIQCQVDSQVTMMFWYRQQPGQSLTLIATANQGSEATYESGFVIDKFPISRPNLTFSTLTVSNMSPEDSSIYLCSVEKRENVQETQYFGPGTRLLVL.